These 12 T cell receptor beta chains share one sample of origin, sequenced in a study of breast tumors, draining lymph nodes, adjacent tissues. Axillary draining lymph nodes of breast cancer patients supplied the node samples. MiXCR was run by TCRdb on the multiplex PCR reads, yielding one entry per CDR3 protein. The sample consists of around 230,000 distinct CDR3 sequences, about 34% of them appearing once. The sample taken for sequencing was axillary lymph node tissue. The receptors shown here come from a female donor with breast cancer. Some clones in this sample may be carry-over from other donors' samples.

V usage is TRBV28 and J usage is TRBJ1-2; D gene unclear. The CDR3 is 16 amino acids. V lost 3 bases to trimming and J lost 6 bases, with 20 bases between them. Germline-derived CDR1 and CDR2 are MDHEN and SYDVKM. The CDR3 spells CASSFAANLGGDGYTF. The CDR3 DNA sequence: TGTGCCAGCAGTTTTGCAGCCAACTTGGGCGGAGATGGCTACACCTTC.

This clonotype showed up many times. The V and J genes are TRBV5-1 and TRBJ2-2; D remains unclear. Germline lookup yields CDR1 SGHRS and CDR2 YFSETQ. The CDR3 sequence is 14 residues long. Trimming took 2 bases from V and 1 from J, leaving 6 bases between them. CDR3 bases: TGCGCCAGCAGCTTCGACCTGAACACCGGGGAGCTGTTTTTT. Translation gives CASSFDLNTGELFF.

This clonotype was observed at least ten times. The chain recombines TRBV6-6 with TRBJ2-2; D gene unclear. V gave up 0 bases and J gave up 5 bases, with 7 bases separating them. This CDR3 has 14 residues. Germline-derived CDR1 and CDR2 are MNHNY and SVGAGI (reference sequence). The CDR3 nucleotides are TGTGCCAGCAGTTACTCTGGGAAGACCGGGGAGCTGTTTTTT. Protein: CASSYSGKTGELFF.

This chain connects TRBV7-6 to TRBJ1-6, with D perhaps matching TRBD1 (6 bases). V lost 5 bases, J lost 9 bases, and 20 bases lay in between. Germline V gene lookup returns CDR1 SGHVS and CDR2 FNYEAQ. The CDR3 length is 16 residues. This chain's CDR3 is CASSHIPGQGSSPLHF. CDR3 sequence (DNA): TGTGCCAGCAGCCACATTCCGGGACAAGGTTCTTCACCCCTCCACTTT.

This clonotype was counted at least ten times. The J gene is TRBJ2-7, the V gene TRBV6-5; D possibly corresponds to TRBD2 (6 bases). Per germline, CDR1 MNHEY and CDR2 SVGAGI. The V end was cut by 5 bases, the J end by 8 bases, with 19 bases between. The CDR3 is 14 residues long. The CDR3 DNA reads as TGTGCCAGCAGTGGGCGGGGACCATATCAAAAGCAGTACTTC. It encodes CASSGRGPYQKQYF.

This clonotype was seen at least ten times. The rearrangement joins TRBV2 to TRBJ1-3; TRBD1 matches at 7 bases. CDR1 is SNHLY, CDR2 FYNNEI, per germline. This CDR3 region has 14 residues. After removal of 5 bases from V and 4 bases from J, the junction contained 5 bases not matched to a gene. CDR3 coding DNA: TGTGCCAGCAGTCCCACAGGGGCCGGAAACACCATATATTTT. It translates to CASSPTGAGNTIYF.

This clonotype was detected ten times or more. The rearrangement joins TRBV4-1 to TRBJ2-7, with a tentative D call TRBD2 (5 bases). V lost 1 base and J 7 bases, leaving 17 bases between the germline ends. The CDR3 totals 15 residues. CDR1 and CDR2 from the germline V gene are MGHRA and YSYEKL. The CDR3 here is CASSQVLSGEREQYF. In nucleotides, the CDR3 is TGCGCCAGCAGCCAAGTTCTTTCCGGGGAGAGGGAGCAGTACTTC.

For this clonotype: This likely comes from a read error, as the CDR3 has no conserved phenylalanine or tryptophan at its end. The DNA is left out, because the CDR3 cannot be placed on it with certainty; the CDR3 is given as TCRdb lists it. This chain connects TRBV7-9 to TRBJ2-6; the D call in the table, TRBD2, was not verified against the DNA. CDR1 and CDR2 (germline): SEHNR, FQNEAQ (reference sequence). A total of 8 residues make up the CDR3, ends included. The CDR3 loop is CASSPVGG.

This clonotype came up once. The rearrangement links TRBV5-1 to TRBJ2-3; 11 nucleotides line up with TRBD1. Trimming at V came to 5 bases and at J to 1 base, leaving 6 bases not matched to a gene. CDR3 length equals 16 residues. Germline CDR1 SGHRS, CDR2 YFSETQ. This chain's CDR3 is CASSWTGGEGTDTQYF. For the CDR3, the DNA is TGCGCCAGCAGTTGGACAGGGGGCGAGGGCACAGATACGCAGTATTTT.

V usage is TRBV29-1 and J usage is TRBJ1-2; tentatively, D is TRBD1 (5 bases). This CDR3 contains 11 residues. Per the germline V gene, CDR1 is SQVTM and CDR2 is ANQGSEA. Deletions cut 8 bases from V and 3 bases from J, with 10 bases between. The CDR3 nucleotides read TGCAGCCTCCAGGGTGACTATGGCTACACCTTC. Residues: CSLQGDYGYTF.

The V call is TRBV29-1, the J call TRBJ1-2, with 8 bases aligning to TRBD1. The CDR3 length is 16 residues. Germline CDR1 SQVTM, CDR2 ANQGSEA. V lost 0 bases and J lost 2; bases outside the gene matches: 8. CDR3 region: CSVEDRQGAANYGYTF. CDR3 nucleotide sequence: TGCAGCGTTGAAGATAGGCAGGGGGCTGCGAACTATGGCTACACCTTC. The entire variable domain, with the rest obtained from reference TRBV29-1 and TRBJ1-2, is as follows: SAVISQKPSRDICQRGTSLTIQCQVDSQVTMMFWYRQQPGQSLTLIATANQGSEATYESGFVIDKFPISRPNLTFSTLTVSNMSPEDSSIYLCSVEDRQGAANYGYTFGSGTRLTVV.

The chain employs TRBV10-1 and TRBJ1-4; D unresolved. The germline V gene has CDR1 WNHNN and CDR2 SYGVQD (reference sequence). V was pared by 5 bases and J by 5 bases, with 12 bases between. CDR3 size: 14 residues. The chain's CDR3 is CASSSGEKNEKLFF. The CDR3 DNA reads TGCGCCAGCAGTTCCGGGGAGAAGAATGAAAAACTGTTTTTT.